These 9 T cell receptor beta chains share one sample of origin, sequenced in a study of CD8 T cells in Susac syndrome. Reverse transcription of about 0.5 to 1 ug RNA used random hexamers. One entry per CDR3 protein, called by TCRdb with MiXCR from the immunoSEQ multiplex PCR reads. The sample has a few hundred thousand distinct CDR3 sequences, over 90% seen once. Sequenced: CD4+ T cells from PBMCs. The receptors originated from a human donor with multiple sclerosis.

The chain uses TRBV27 and TRBJ2-5, with 9 bases lining up with TRBD1. The CDR3 sequence is 14 residues long. CDR1 is MNHEY and CDR2 is SMNVEV in the germline V gene (reference sequence). J lost 5 bases, V lost 6 bases, and 7 bases had no gene match. The CDR3 coding sequence is TGTGCCAGCAGCTATACAGGGGGCATGGAGACCCAGTACTTC. This codes for CASSYTGGMETQYF.

The rearrangement links TRBV20-1 to TRBJ2-5, with TRBD1 as a possible D gene (6 bases). The CDR3 has 15 residues. Germline V gene sequence: CDR1 DFQATT, CDR2 SNEGSKA (reference sequence). CDR3: CTAIPGLGGQETQYF. DNA of the CDR3: TGCACCGCTATCCCGGGCCTAGGGGGCCAAGAGACCCAGTACTTC.

This chain uses TRBV29-1 with TRBJ1-3; D is perhaps TRBD1 (6 bases). CDR1 is SQVTM and CDR2 is ANQGSEA in the germline V gene. The V gene lost 7 bases and the J gene lost 0 bases, with 16 bases spanning the gap. CDR3 length equals 15 residues. CDR3 sequence (DNA): TGCAGCGCGCGACTCGGACAGCACTCTGGAAACACCATATATTTT. This sequence encodes CSARLGQHSGNTIYF.

This rearrangement joins TRBV5-1 to TRBJ2-7, with 9 nucleotides matching TRBD1. After removal of 1 base from V and 5 bases from J, the junction contained 1 base not matched to a gene. CDR1 and CDR2 from the germline V gene are SGHRS and YFSETQ. This CDR3 comprises 13 residues. The CDR3 nucleotides are TGCGCCAGCAGCTTGAACAGGGGGCACGAGCAGTACTTC. This gives the protein CASSLNRGHEQYF.

V usage is TRBV20-1 and J usage is TRBJ2-1, with D perhaps TRBD1 (5 bases). The length of the CDR3 is 17 residues. V was shortened by 1 base and J by 0 bases, with 16 bases between the two germline ends. Germline lookup yields CDR1 DFQATT and CDR2 SNEGSKA (reference sequence). Written as DNA, the CDR3 is TGCAGTGCTAGAGGATCCCTAAGGGGCGGCTCCTACAATGAGCAGTTCTTC. Its translation: CSARGSLRGGSYNEQFF.

J is TRBJ1-1 and V is TRBV9; no definite D call. This CDR3 is 13 amino acids long. The V end lost 4 bases, the J end lost 3 bases, and 10 bases lay between the germline ends. Germline assignment: CDR1 SGDLS and CDR2 YYNGEE. CDR3 DNA sequence: TGTGCCAGCAGCACCCACGTCGACACTGAAGCTTTCTTT. Translated: CASSTHVDTEAFF.

The chain carries TRBV20-1 and TRBJ2-7; D is unresolved. Deletions cut 5 bases from V and 0 bases from J, with 5 bases between. The CDR3 runs to 11 residues. From germline, CDR1 is DFQATT and CDR2 SNEGSKA (reference sequence). The CDR3 region has the DNA TGCAGTGCTTGGGACTCCTACGAGCAGTACTTC. Its translation: CSAWDSYEQYF.

The gene calls are TRBV27 and TRBJ2-1; 7 bases agree with TRBD1. This CDR3 has 13 residues. Germline lookup yields CDR1 MNHEY and CDR2 SMNVEV (reference sequence). J gave up 14 bases and V 5 bases, and 12 bases lay outside the gene matches. The CDR3 sequence is CASSLNRQGPEFF. CDR3 sequence (DNA): TGTGCCAGCAGTCTGAACAGACAGGGCCCGGAGTTCTTC.

The chain links TRBV7-8 to TRBJ2-5; TRBD2 aligns across 10 bases. Germline loops: CDR1 SGHVS, CDR2 FQNEAQ. The CDR3 spans 15 residues. Trimming removed 0 bases from V and 3 bases from J; junction bases left unmatched: 1. CDR3 residues: CASSLALAGEETQYF. The CDR3 coding sequence is TGTGCCAGCAGCTTAGCGCTAGCGGGGGAAGAGACCCAGTACTTC.